The 23 T cell receptor beta chains given below trace back to one sample, sequenced in a study of CD8 T cells in ankylosing spondylitis. Study findings and constraints: Several highly homologous variants made up a TCR beta motif that seemed to typify ankylosing spondylitis blood.

TCRdb independently ran MiXCR on the 5' RACE reads; one entry per CDR3 protein. The sample has around 430,000 distinct CDR3 sequences; 17% are singletons. No antigen has been assigned to these receptors. The sequenced material came from blood, either unsorted or a sorted T cell fraction (not recorded which). These receptors were obtained from a male donor with ankylosing spondylitis.

This clonotype was seen more than once but under ten times. This chain joins TRBV11-2 and TRBJ2-5; D is possibly TRBD1 or TRBD2 (6 bases each). The V end lost 3 bases, the J end lost 1 base, and 21 bases lay between the germline ends. The CDR3 extends over 18 amino acids. Germline loops: CDR1 SGHAT, CDR2 FQNNGV. The CDR3 DNA is TGTGCCAGCAGCTTTAGACTAGGAGGGGGTATGGTCCAAGAGACCCAGTACTTC. It is translated as CASSFRLGGGMVQETQYF.

The chain joins TRBV20-1 to TRBJ2-6; no definite D call. The CDR3 contains 15 residues. CDR1 and CDR2 from the germline V gene are DFQATT and SNEGSKA (reference sequence). V was cut by 0 bases and J by 0 bases, with 6 bases left in between. In DNA, the CDR3 is TGCAGTGCTAGAGATCCCGTCTCTGGGGCCAACGTCCTGACTTTC. Translation gives CSARDPVSGANVLTF.

The chain recombines TRBV6-2 or TRBV6-3 with TRBJ1-2; 7 bases fit TRBD1. In germline, CDR1 is MNHEY, CDR2 SVGEGT. V lost 6 bases and J lost 2; bases outside the gene matches: 27. The CDR3 has 21 amino acids. CDR3 protein: CASRPSSPTGRKVLRNYGYTF. CDR3 DNA: TGTGCCAGCAGGCCTTCGTCCCCGACAGGGCGTAAGGTTTTACGGAACTATGGCTACACCTTC.

This rearrangement joins TRBV20-1 to TRBJ2-5; 9 bases are shared with TRBD2. CDR1 DFQATT and CDR2 SNEGSKA come from the germline V gene (reference sequence). Trimming removed 4 bases from V and 7 bases from J; junction bases left unmatched: 10. The CDR3 length is 14 residues. The CDR3 sequence: CSATVSGGLGTQYF. In DNA form, the CDR3 reads TGCAGTGCTACTGTTAGCGGGGGTCTAGGGACCCAGTACTTC.

This chain uses TRBV4-2 with TRBJ2-2, with D unclear. Trimming removed 4 bases at V and 4 bases at J, with 19 bases between. The germline V gene has CDR1 LGHNA and CDR2 YNFKEQ. This CDR3 is built from 17 residues. This CDR3 is CASSPWTTPNPTGELFF. The CDR3 DNA follows: TGTGCCAGCAGCCCCTGGACCACACCTAACCCCACCGGGGAGCTGTTTTTT.

This clonotype appeared many times. The CDR3 sequence: CASSQDSYGYTF. The CDR3 DNA reads TGCGCCAGCAGCCAGGACAGCTATGGCTACACCTTC. V is TRBV5-1 and J is TRBJ1-2, with TRBD1 as a possible D gene (6 bases). From germline, CDR1 is SGHRS and CDR2 YFSETQ. Deletions cut 4 bases from V and 4 bases from J, with 8 bases between. The CDR3 spans 12 residues. Together with reference TRBV5-1 and TRBJ1-2, the CDR3 gives the full variable domain: KAGVTQTPRYLIKTRGQQVTLSCSPISGHRSVSWYQQTPGQGLQFLFEYFSETQRNKGNFPGRFSGRQFSNSRSEMNVSTLELGDSALYLCASSQDSYGYTFGSGTRLTVV.

CDR3 sequence (DNA): TGCAGTGCTAGACCTATCAAGGGGGGGAGGGACTACGAGCAGTACTTC. This codes for CSARPIKGGRDYEQYF. This sequence joins TRBV20-1 and TRBJ2-7; tentative D call: TRBD2 (7 bases). The CDR3 is 16 residues long. Looked up from germline, CDR1 is DFQATT and CDR2 is SNEGSKA (reference sequence). V gave up 2 bases and J gave up 3 bases, with 20 bases separating them.

This chain's CDR3 is CASRQTSGRTNEQFF. CDR3 coding DNA: TGTGCCAGCAGACAGACTAGCGGGAGAACGAATGAGCAGTTCTTC. The chain links TRBV28 to TRBJ2-1, with 12 bases fitting TRBD2. V dropped 6 bases and J dropped 7; count of bases not matched to a gene: 7. Germline V gene sequence: CDR1 MDHEN, CDR2 SYDVKM. CDR3 length equals 15 residues.

The CDR3 loop reads CASSSTGGSSGANVLTF. The CDR3 DNA sequence: TGTGCCAGCTCCTCGACAGGGGGTTCCTCCGGGGCCAACGTCCTGACTTTC. This sequence joins TRBV18 and TRBJ2-6, with 9 bases aligning to TRBD1. The V gene end was trimmed by 6 bases and the J gene end by 4 bases; junction bases not matched to a gene: 10. The CDR3 consists of 17 residues. Germline loops: CDR1 KGHSH, CDR2 LQKENI.

This clonotype came up many times. The genes are TRBV20-1 and TRBJ1-1, with D possibly TRBD1 on 5 matching bases. The germline V gene encodes CDR1 DFQATT and CDR2 SNEGSKA (reference sequence). The V end was cut by 1 base, the J end by 4 bases, with 13 bases between. The CDR3 has 14 amino acids. DNA for the CDR3: TGCAGTGCTAGAGGCAGGGTAGGCGTCACTGAAGCTTTCTTT. Residues: CSARGRVGVTEAFF.

This clonotype was picked up one time. A much larger clone differs by one base, so this may be a read error. CDR3 in amino acids: CASSQGAEQYF. As DNA, the CDR3 is TGTGCCAGCAGCCAAGGTGCCGAGCAGTACTTC. V gene TRBV3-1 combines with J gene TRBJ2-7; the D is unclear. With 1 base removed from V and 6 bases from J, the gap between germline ends came to 4 bases. This CDR3 spans 11 amino acids. Germline V gene lookup returns CDR1 LGHDT and CDR2 YNNKEL (reference sequence).

This clonotype was counted ten times or more. The V gene is TRBV12-3 or TRBV12-4, the J gene TRBJ2-7; possibly TRBD1 for D (5 bases). The CDR3 loop spans 14 amino acids. Trimming removed 3 bases from V and 5 bases from J, with 14 bases in between. CDR3 bases: TGTGCCAGCAGTTTGGGGCCCACTCGGGACGAGCAGTACTTC. Translated, it gives CASSLGPTRDEQYF.

In its sample, this clonotype was seen a few times. This chain's CDR3 is CASRGRGAPSETQYF. The CDR3, as DNA: TGTGCCAGCAGGGGGCGGGGGGCCCCCTCTGAGACCCAGTACTTC. The rearrangement uses TRBV12-3 or TRBV12-4 and TRBJ2-5; 8 nucleotides match TRBD2. V dropped 6 bases and J dropped 5; count of bases not matched to a gene: 11. The CDR3 spans 15 residues.

This clonotype was counted at least ten times. This chain joins TRBV10-3 and TRBJ2-3; no firm D call. V lost 5 bases to trimming and J lost 4 bases, with 7 bases between them. CDR3 length: 12 amino acids. The germline gives CDR1 ENHRY, CDR2 SYGVKD. The CDR3 DNA reads TGTGCCATCAGTAGCCTCGCAGATACGCAGTATTTT. Translating gives CAISSLADTQYF.

J is TRBJ2-1 and V is TRBV3-1; D is unresolved. Germline V gives CDR1 LGHDT, CDR2 YNNKEL (reference sequence). V was trimmed by 0 bases and J by 6 bases, leaving 6 bases between them. The CDR3 has 13 residues. The CDR3 is CASSQEVSNEQFF. The CDR3 DNA reads TGTGCCAGCAGCCAAGAAGTCTCCAATGAGCAGTTCTTC.

J is TRBJ2-7 and V is TRBV29-1; D might be TRBD2 (6 bases). Germline lookup yields CDR1 SQVTM and CDR2 ANQGSEA. With 7 bases removed from V and 1 base from J, the gap between germline ends came to 14 bases. The CDR3 length is 13 residues. As DNA, the CDR3 is TGCAGCGCGACGACTAGTTCTTCCTACGAGCAGTACTTC. Translation gives CSATTSSSYEQYF.

The gene calls are TRBV7-2 and TRBJ1-5; 8 nucleotides align to TRBD1. The CDR3 covers 14 residues. From germline, CDR1 is SGHTA and CDR2 FQGNSA. The V segment lost 2 bases and the J segment 6 bases; nucleotides outside the gene matches: 3. Here the CDR3 DNA reads TGTGCCAGCAGCTTACAAACAGGGGGTCAGCCCCAGCATTTT. It is translated as CASSLQTGGQPQHF.

V is TRBV5-1 and J is TRBJ2-7; 12 nucleotides align to TRBD2. This CDR3 comprises 16 residues. Germline V lookup: CDR1 SGHRS, CDR2 YFSETQ. V lost 0 bases to trimming and J lost 3 bases; unmatched junction nucleotides: 4. CDR3: CASSLGLAGDVYEQYF. Here the CDR3 DNA reads TGCGCCAGCAGCTTGGGACTAGCGGGAGATGTCTACGAGCAGTACTTC.

This clonotype was seen many times. V gene TRBV5-1 combines with J gene TRBJ1-2; 9 nucleotides match TRBD1. Trimming took 4 bases from V and 3 from J; bases not matched to a gene: 10. Germline V CDR1 and CDR2: SGHRS, YFSETQ. The CDR3 runs to 16 residues. As DNA, the CDR3 is TGCGCCAGCAGCGTCTCTACAGGGGGCCTTGACTATGGCTACACCTTC. Translation gives CASSVSTGGLDYGYTF.

This clonotype was recorded many times. The V call is TRBV12-3 or TRBV12-4, the J call TRBJ1-1; no definite D call. The length of the CDR3 is 11 residues. Trimming left V 8 bases short and J 6 bases short, with 10 bases between. CDR3 nucleotide sequence: TGTGCCAGCGCGTTGGGCCCTGAAGCTTTCTTT. Translation: CASALGPEAFF.

This clonotype was detected many times. This chain joins TRBV6-1 and TRBJ1-5, with D tentatively TRBD1 (5 bases). CDR3 length: 14 residues. The germline V and J ends were trimmed by 6 bases and 4 bases, with 13 bases remaining between them. CDR1 and CDR2 from the germline V gene are MNHNS and SASEGT. The CDR3 loop is CASRGRVPNQPQHF. The CDR3 DNA reads as TGTGCCAGCAGGGGCAGGGTCCCTAATCAGCCCCAGCATTTT.

The chain uses TRBV6-5 and TRBJ1-2; TRBD1 agrees at 9 bases. The CDR3 runs to 13 residues. J was trimmed by 7 bases and V by 2 bases; bases with no gene match: 2. Germline V gives CDR1 MNHEY, CDR2 SVGAGI. The CDR3 is CASSYNRGPGYTF. In nucleotides, the CDR3 is TGTGCCAGCAGTTACAACAGGGGGCCTGGCTACACCTTC.

This clonotype was found a few times. The gene calls are TRBV11-2 and TRBJ2-5, with unresolved D. This CDR3 region has 15 residues. Germline loops: CDR1 SGHAT, CDR2 FQNNGV. Deletions cut 2 bases from V and 5 bases from J, with 15 bases between. The CDR3 protein is CASSLWGGERETQYF. Written as DNA, the CDR3 is TGTGCCAGCAGCTTATGGGGTGGTGAGAGGGAGACCCAGTACTTC.